This T cell receptor (beta chain) derives from a study of Graves' ophthalmopathy and Graves' hyperthyroidism. General study results and limits: In predicting ophthalmopathy progression, the model reached about 71% sensitivity and 72.22% specificity.

Amplification targeted the TCR beta CDR3 regions, with RNA transcripts as the source material. HTBI-primed RT-PCR formed the first round, and a multiplex PCR formed the second. TCRdb re-analysed the multiplex PCR reads in MiXCR, keeping a single row per CDR3 protein. Altogether 650,000 to 900,000 distinct CDR3 sequences are present, 40% being singletons, with the ten largest covering around 40%. Looked up from germline, CDR1 is LNHDA and CDR2 is SQIVND (reference sequence). J was trimmed by 3 bases and V by 3 bases; bases with no gene match: 7. The CDR3 consists of 16 residues. Ophthalmopathy donors were characterized by moderate-to-severe activity, CAS of at least 3, NOSPECS of at least 4, and duration under 3 months. Lactation, pregnancy, uncontrolled infections and other autoimmune diseases were all grounds for excluding patients. The PBMCs used were ones drawn from about 9.7 ml of fresh peripheral blood.

This clonotype was recorded only once. Its antigen is unidentified. The specimen was peripheral blood. The V call is TRBV19, the J call TRBJ2-3, with 9 bases aligning to TRBD2. The sequence came from an adult man with Graves' ophthalmopathy. The CDR3 nucleotides are TGTGCCAGTAGTATTCGTAGCGGGAGTATTACAGATACGCAGTATTTT. It codes for CASSIRSGSITDTQYF.